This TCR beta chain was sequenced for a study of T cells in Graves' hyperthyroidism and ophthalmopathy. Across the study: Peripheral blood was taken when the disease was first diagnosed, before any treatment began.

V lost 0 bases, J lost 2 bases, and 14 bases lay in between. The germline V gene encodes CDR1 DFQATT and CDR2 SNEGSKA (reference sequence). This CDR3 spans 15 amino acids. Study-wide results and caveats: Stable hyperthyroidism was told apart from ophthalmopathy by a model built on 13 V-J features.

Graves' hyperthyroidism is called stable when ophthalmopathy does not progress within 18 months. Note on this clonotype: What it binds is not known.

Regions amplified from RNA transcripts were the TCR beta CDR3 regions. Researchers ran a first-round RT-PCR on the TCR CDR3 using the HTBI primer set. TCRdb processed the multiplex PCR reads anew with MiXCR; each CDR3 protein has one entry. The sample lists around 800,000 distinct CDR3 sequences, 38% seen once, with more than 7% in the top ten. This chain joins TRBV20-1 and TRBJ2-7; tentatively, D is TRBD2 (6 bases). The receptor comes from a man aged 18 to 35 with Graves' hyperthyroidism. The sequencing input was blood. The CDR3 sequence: CSARDWDSLTYEQYF. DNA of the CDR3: TGCAGTGCTAGAGATTGGGACTCACTTACCTACGAGCAGTACTTC.